The sequence of this TCR beta chain was determined in a study of T cell clonotyping in hematopoietic cell transplantation. Study-wide findings and caveats: Recipient TCR diversity dropped after transplant; expanded clonotypes rose from day 30 to 180. Graft donor and pretransplant recipient Inverse Simpson Index values predicted broader posttransplant TCR diversity. No sorting was done, leaving CD4 and CD8 contributions mixed. At the given depth, recipient repertoires were over 95% de novo clonotypes.

Repertoires were generated with immunoSEQ multiplex PCR, while TCRdb's copy carries only in-frame clones and drops some. The table records about 45,000 clones, around 94% of them present only once. This CDR3 comprises 15 residues. In germline, CDR1 is SGHDT, CDR2 YYEEEE. V was trimmed by 0 bases and J by 3 bases, leaving 7 bases between them. Turning to this clone: No antigen is known for it.

The sequence was obtained from a woman between 50 and 59 years old in good health. Some clones in this sample may be carry-over from other donors' samples. The sample consisted of peripheral blood mononuclear cells. The V and J genes are TRBV5-6 and TRBJ1-6; no reliable D call. The CDR3 bases are TGTGCCAGCAGCTTGGATTACGGCTATAATTCACCCCTCCACTTT. This gives the protein CASSLDYGYNSPLHF.